Below, one TCR beta chain is given with its context. What it recognizes is unknown. This sample is part of a study of T cell repertoires in cytomegalovirus infection. TCRdb analysed the reads with MiXCR anew, one entry per CDR3 protein. The sample includes about 830,000 distinct CDR3 sequences, around a third of them seen just once. The ends were cut back, 6 bases at V and 7 bases at J, with 16 bases in the middle. CDR3 length: 14 amino acids. The chain is built from TRBV12-3 or TRBV12-4 and TRBJ1-3; D is unclear. The TCR sequence derives from a human donor in good health (CMV status not recorded). Some clones in this sample may be carry-over from other donors' samples. The specimen was cultured CD8+ T cells from PBMCs, collected from culture after CMV antigen stimulation. This CDR3 is CASRSWTVNNTIYF. The CDR3 DNA is TGTGCCAGCAGGTCATGGACCGTGAATAACACCATATATTTT.